This record looks at one T cell receptor (beta chain) sequence and its context. V was shortened by 0 bases and J by 4 bases, with 15 bases between the two germline ends. The germline CDR1 and CDR2 sequences are MNHEY and SVGAGI. The CDR3 spans 16 residues. This sample was included in a study of blood T cell repertoires in COVID-19. For the study at large: Italy, Spain and the United States were the sources of the convalescent and acute COVID-19 samples. Nucleic acid was either cDNA or gDNA, and it came from T cells, B-cell-depleted T cells, or PBMCs.

In the source study's methods: How many nucleated cells were present was estimated from reference gene primer amplification. TCRdb keeps only in-frame clones here, not all; method: immunoSEQ multiplex PCR. V, J and clone size were drawn from that table, and D and trimming were deduced from the DNA. The sample carries some 250,000 clones, around 90% recorded once. This chain uses TRBV6-5 with TRBJ1-2; D remains unclear. The receptor comes from a man in his sixties who had recovered from COVID-19. The sample comprised peripheral blood. CDR3 in DNA: TGTGCCAGCAGTTACTCGATGTACGGGTCTGGCTATGGCTACACCTTC. Translating it yields CASSYSMYGSGYGYTF.